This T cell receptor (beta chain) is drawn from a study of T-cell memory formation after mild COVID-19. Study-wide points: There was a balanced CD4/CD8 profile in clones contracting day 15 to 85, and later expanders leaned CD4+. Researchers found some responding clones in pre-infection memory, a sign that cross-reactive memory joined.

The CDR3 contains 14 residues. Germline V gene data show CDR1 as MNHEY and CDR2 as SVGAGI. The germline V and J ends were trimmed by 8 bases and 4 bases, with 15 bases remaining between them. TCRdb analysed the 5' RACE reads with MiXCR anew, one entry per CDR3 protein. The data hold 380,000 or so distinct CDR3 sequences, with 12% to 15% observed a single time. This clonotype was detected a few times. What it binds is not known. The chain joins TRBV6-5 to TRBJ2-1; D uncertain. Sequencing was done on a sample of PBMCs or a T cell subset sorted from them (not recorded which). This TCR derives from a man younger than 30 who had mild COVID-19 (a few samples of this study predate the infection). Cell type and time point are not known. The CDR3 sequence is CASYGMFGYNEQFF. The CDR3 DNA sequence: TGTGCCAGCTATGGGATGTTCGGGTACAATGAGCAGTTCTTC.